The clone carrying this T cell receptor (beta chain) was counted a few times. The antigen is not known. Isolated RNA was reverse transcribed in full, so expressed TCRB transcripts were sequenced. Method: immunoSEQ multiplex PCR; TCRdb's copy keeps in-frame clones and lacks some. The sample lists hundreds of thousands of clones; 15% were seen once. Per germline, CDR1 LNHDA and CDR2 SQIVND (reference sequence). With 6 bases clipped from V and 5 bases from J, the junction kept 8 bases outside the gene matches. This CDR3 has 16 amino acids. This sample stems from a study of beta chain features in type 1 diabetes. Study observations and caveats: PCR might preferentially amplify shorter templates, equally in patients and controls.

CD4+ cells of the naive, central memory, regulatory and stem cell-like memory types were sorted via CD45RO/CCR7/CD25/CD127/CD95/CD27. The J gene is TRBJ2-5, the V gene TRBV19, with TRBD2 matching over 14 bases. The TCR was taken from a man younger than 35 in good health. The sequenced sample consisted of naive CD4+ T cells from blood. The CDR3 nucleotides read TGTGCCAGTAGGCCGGGACTAGCGGGAGAGTGGGAGACCCAGTACTTC. Its translation: CASRPGLAGEWETQYF.